This T cell receptor (beta chain) was sequenced in a study of T cell clonotyping in hematopoietic cell transplantation. With respect to this clone: Its antigen is as yet unknown.

Germline V gene lookup returns CDR1 LNHDA and CDR2 SQIVND (reference sequence). This CDR3 is 13 amino acids long. V was shortened by 3 bases and J by 1 base, with 7 bases between the two germline ends. Assay used: immunoSEQ multiplex PCR; TCRdb lists only in-frame clones, some missing. Among thousands of clones, 70% to 90% were seen once, and the ten largest hold about 14%. Broader study findings: Recipient TCR diversity dropped after transplant; expanded clonotypes rose from day 30 to 180. At the given depth, recipient repertoires were over 95% de novo clonotypes.

The time point: recipient sample about 28 days before transplant, after cytoreduction. This receptor was obtained from a woman aged 45-65 years with acute myeloid leukemia. Some clones in this sample may be carry-over from other donors' samples. Sequencing used peripheral blood mononuclear cells, obtained before stem cell transplant. The rearrangement links TRBV19 to TRBJ2-7, with D uncertain. The CDR3 reads CASSMVGSYEQYF. The CDR3 nucleotides are TGTGCCAGTAGTATGGTGGGGTCCTACGAGCAGTACTTC.